These 10 T cell receptor beta chains were all obtained from the same sample, sequenced in a study of blood T cell repertoires in COVID-19. Clones were read by immunoSEQ multiplex PCR, and TCRdb kept only the in-frame ones, dropping some. Here the sample spans 200,000 to 300,000 clones, more than 80% being singletons. Sequenced material: peripheral blood. These receptors all stem from a woman aged 80 or over with COVID-19, enrolled during active disease.

CDR3 amino acids: CASHRGGDTGELFF. DNA of the CDR3: TGTGCCAGCCACAGGGGAGGCGACACCGGGGAGCTGTTTTTT. This chain joins TRBV7-2 and TRBJ2-2; possibly TRBD1 for D (7 bases). V gave up 8 bases and J gave up 3 bases, with 13 bases separating them. This CDR3 is built from 14 residues. Per the germline V gene, CDR1 is SGHTA and CDR2 is FQGNSA.

The chain has TRBV7-9 and TRBJ1-1, with TRBD1 identical over 7 bases. The germline CDR1 and CDR2 sequences are SEHNR and FQNEAQ (reference sequence). The CDR3 length is 12 residues. The V gene end was trimmed by 0 bases and the J gene end by 11 bases; junction bases not matched to a gene: 3. CDR3 nucleotide sequence: TGTGCCAGCAGCTTAGCCGACAGGGCTGCTTTCTTT. Its translation is CASSLADRAAFF.

The chain recombines TRBV7-2 with TRBJ2-5; D is possibly TRBD1 (5 bases). Deletions cut 2 bases from V and 1 base from J, with 8 bases between. CDR1 SGHTA and CDR2 FQGNSA come from the germline V gene. This CDR3 has 14 residues. The CDR3 reads CASSLTRVQETQYF. The CDR3 DNA is TGTGCCAGCAGCTTAACCAGGGTCCAAGAGACCCAGTACTTC.

The V and J genes are TRBV10-2 and TRBJ1-2, with 7 bases that match TRBD1. This CDR3 has 13 amino acids. V lost 5 bases to trimming and J lost 9 bases; unmatched junction nucleotides: 9. Germline V lookup: CDR1 WSHSY, CDR2 SAAADI. The CDR3 loop is CASSSDRTRSYTF. CDR3 bases: TGCGCCAGCAGTTCGGACAGGACCCGCAGCTACACCTTC.

The chain joins TRBV30 to TRBJ1-5, with TRBD1 as a possible D gene (5 bases). Germline V gives CDR1 GTSNPN, CDR2 SVGIG (reference sequence). V lost 4 bases and J lost 7, with 20 bases in between. This CDR3 comprises 15 residues. CDR3 coding DNA: TGTGCCTGGACCCCGGGGGAGGTACCAGGGCAGCCCCAGCATTTT. Translating it yields CAWTPGEVPGQPQHF.

The chain combines TRBV7-8 with TRBJ1-2, with 9 bases that match TRBD1. Germline values: CDR1 SGHVS, CDR2 FQNEAQ. The CDR3 runs 17 residues. V lost 5 bases to trimming and J lost 0 bases; unmatched junction nucleotides: 10. In DNA, the CDR3 is TGTGCCAGCAGCACAGGACAGGGGAGCTTAACTAACTATGGCTACACCTTC. Translated, it gives CASSTGQGSLTNYGYTF.

This clone was seen more than once but under ten times. The chain carries TRBV4-2 and TRBJ1-1; tentatively, D is TRBD1 (5 bases). V was shortened by 1 base and J by 3 bases, with 12 bases between the two germline ends. Germline V gives CDR1 LGHNA, CDR2 YNFKEQ. The CDR3 is 15 residues long. Written as DNA, the CDR3 is TGTGCCAGCAGCCAAGGTGAACAGGAGTACACTGAAGCTTTCTTT. Amino acids: CASSQGEQEYTEAFF.

The V gene is TRBV18, the J gene TRBJ1-4, with D possibly matching TRBD1 (6 bases). Germline lookup yields CDR1 KGHSH and CDR2 LQKENI. This CDR3 spans 14 amino acids. V lost 4 bases, J lost 0 bases, and 6 bases lay in between. CDR3 residues: CASSRQATNEKLFF. CDR3 sequence (DNA): TGTGCCAGCTCACGACAGGCAACTAATGAAAAACTGTTTTTT.

Written as DNA, the CDR3 is TGCGCCAGCAGTGAGTTGGGGAGCGGCAATCAGCCCCAGCATTTT. Its protein is CASSELGSGNQPQHF. The rearrangement links TRBV10-2 to TRBJ1-5, with unresolved D. Germline CDR1 and CDR2: WSHSY and SAAADI. The CDR3 covers 15 residues. Deletions cut 1 base from V and 2 bases from J, with 9 bases between.

There are a few counts of this clone. V gene TRBV28 combines with J gene TRBJ1-5; D may be TRBD1 (5 bases). In germline, CDR1 is MDHEN, CDR2 SYDVKM. This CDR3 spans 13 amino acids. V dropped 5 bases and J dropped 8 bases, with 13 bases sitting between them. Written as DNA, the CDR3 is TGTGCCAGCAGTCAGCCAAAGACAGAGCCCCAGCATTTT. Its translation is CASSQPKTEPQHF.